This T cell receptor beta chain was sequenced in a study of blood T cell repertoires in COVID-19. Trimming removed 5 bases from V and 3 bases from J; junction bases left unmatched: 3. Germline CDR1 is SNHLY and CDR2 is FYNNEI. The CDR3 consists of 13 residues. Produced via immunoSEQ multiplex PCR; TCRdb's table is partial and in-frame only. Altogether some 100,000 clones are present, more than 80% being singletons, with the ten largest covering around an eighth. Sample: peripheral blood. The chain has TRBV2 and TRBJ2-5; 7 bases match TRBD1. The receptor was derived from a human donor in a cohort sampled during active COVID-19. The CDR3 DNA follows: TGTGCCAGCAGTCGACAGGGAAAAGAGACCCAGTACTTC. This translates into CASSRQGKETQYF.